This T cell receptor beta chain emerged from a study of blood T cell repertoires in COVID-19. In Cohort 3, a recovered donor had either two negative PCRs, clearance, or symptom resolution. Germline V CDR1 and CDR2: LGHDT, YNNKEL (reference sequence). The CDR3 contains 12 residues. With 3 bases clipped from V and 11 bases from J, the junction kept 6 bases outside the gene matches. Profiled with immunoSEQ multiplex PCR; TCRdb holds only in-frame clones, not every one. The profile shows approximately 440,000 clones, approximately 86% of them singletons. Specimen: PBMCs or T cells enriched from blood (not recorded which). This chain links TRBV3-1 (or the pseudogene TRBV3-2) with TRBJ1-1, with 7 positions matching TRBD1. This TCR came from a woman aged 18-30 years who had recovered from COVID-19. CDR3 in amino acids: CASSQTNRGAFF. In nucleotides, the CDR3 is TGTGCCAGCAGCCAGACGAACAGGGGTGCTTTCTTT.